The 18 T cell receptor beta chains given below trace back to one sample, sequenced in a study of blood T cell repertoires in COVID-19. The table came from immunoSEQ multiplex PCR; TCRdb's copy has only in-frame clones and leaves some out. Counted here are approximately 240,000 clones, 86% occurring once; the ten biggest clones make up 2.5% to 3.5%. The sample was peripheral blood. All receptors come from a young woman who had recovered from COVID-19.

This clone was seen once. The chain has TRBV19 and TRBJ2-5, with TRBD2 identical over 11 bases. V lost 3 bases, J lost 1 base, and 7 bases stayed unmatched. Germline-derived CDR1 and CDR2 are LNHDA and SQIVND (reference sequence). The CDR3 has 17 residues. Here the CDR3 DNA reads TGTGCCAGTAGTATCGGGCTAGCGGGGGGCCTCCAAGAGACCCAGTACTTC. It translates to CASSIGLAGGLQETQYF. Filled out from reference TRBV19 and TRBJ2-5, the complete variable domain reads DGGITQSPKYLFRKEGQNVTLSCEQNLNHDAMYWYRQDPGQGLRLIYYSQIVNDFQKGDIAEGYSVSREKKESFPLTVTSAQKNPTAFYLCASSIGLAGGLQETQYFGPGTRLLVL.

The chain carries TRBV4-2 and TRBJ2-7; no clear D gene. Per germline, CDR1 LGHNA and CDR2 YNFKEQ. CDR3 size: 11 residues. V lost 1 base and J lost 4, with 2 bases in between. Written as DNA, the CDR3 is TGTGCCAGCAGCCAAGCGTACGAGCAGTACTTC. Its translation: CASSQAYEQYF.

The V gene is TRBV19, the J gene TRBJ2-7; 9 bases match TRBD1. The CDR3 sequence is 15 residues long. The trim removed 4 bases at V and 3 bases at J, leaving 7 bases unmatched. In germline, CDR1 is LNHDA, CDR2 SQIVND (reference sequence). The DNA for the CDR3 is TGTGCCAGTAGTACAGGGACAGGGACCCTCTACGAGCAGTACTTC. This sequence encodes CASSTGTGTLYEQYF.

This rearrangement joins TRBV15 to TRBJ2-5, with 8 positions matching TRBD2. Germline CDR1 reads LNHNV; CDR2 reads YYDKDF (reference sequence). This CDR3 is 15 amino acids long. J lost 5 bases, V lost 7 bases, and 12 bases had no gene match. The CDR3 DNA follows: TGTGCCACCACAAAGACGCGGGGGGTGGTGGAGACCCAGTACTTC. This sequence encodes CATTKTRGVVETQYF.

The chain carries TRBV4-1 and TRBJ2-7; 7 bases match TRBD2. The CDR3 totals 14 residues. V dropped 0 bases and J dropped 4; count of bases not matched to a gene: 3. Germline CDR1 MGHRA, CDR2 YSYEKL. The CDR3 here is CASSQEGAGYEQYF. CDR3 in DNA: TGCGCCAGCAGCCAAGAGGGAGCGGGGTACGAGCAGTACTTC.

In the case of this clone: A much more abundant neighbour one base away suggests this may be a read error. The CDR3 sequence: CASSLTSSYEQYF. DNA for the CDR3: TGTGCCAGCAGCTTGACTAGCTCGTACGAGCAGTACTTC. V and J are TRBV7-2 and TRBJ2-7; 7 positions agree with TRBD2. The V gene end was trimmed by 3 bases and the J gene end by 4 bases; junction bases not matched to a gene: 3. The CDR3 spans 13 residues. The germline gives CDR1 SGHTA, CDR2 FQGNSA.

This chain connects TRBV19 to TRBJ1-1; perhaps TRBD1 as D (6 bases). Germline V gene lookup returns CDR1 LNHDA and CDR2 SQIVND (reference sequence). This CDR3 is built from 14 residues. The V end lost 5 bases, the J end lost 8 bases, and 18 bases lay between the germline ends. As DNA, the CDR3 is TGTGCCAGTAGTTACGGAAGGGGGGGGCAAGAAGCTTTCTTT. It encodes CASSYGRGGQEAFF.

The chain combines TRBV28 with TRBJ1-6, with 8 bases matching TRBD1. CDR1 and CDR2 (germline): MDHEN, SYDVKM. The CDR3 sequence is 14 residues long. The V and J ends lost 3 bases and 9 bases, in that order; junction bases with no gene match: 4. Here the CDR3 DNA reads TGTGCCAGCAGTTTCGACAGGGGCATTTCACCCCTCCACTTT. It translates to CASSFDRGISPLHF.

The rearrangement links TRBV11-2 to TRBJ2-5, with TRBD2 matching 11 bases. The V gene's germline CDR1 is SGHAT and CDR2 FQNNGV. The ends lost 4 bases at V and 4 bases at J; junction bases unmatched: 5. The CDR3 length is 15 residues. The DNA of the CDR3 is TGTGCCAGCAGCTCAGTAGCGGGGGGGAGAGAGACCCAGTACTTC. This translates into CASSSVAGGRETQYF.

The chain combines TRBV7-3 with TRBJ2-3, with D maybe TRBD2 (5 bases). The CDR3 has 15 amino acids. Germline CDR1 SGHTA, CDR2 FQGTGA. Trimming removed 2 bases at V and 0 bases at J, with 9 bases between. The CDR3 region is CASSLLAGSTDTQYF. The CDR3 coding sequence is TGTGCCAGCAGCTTACTAGCAGGTAGCACAGATACGCAGTATTTT.

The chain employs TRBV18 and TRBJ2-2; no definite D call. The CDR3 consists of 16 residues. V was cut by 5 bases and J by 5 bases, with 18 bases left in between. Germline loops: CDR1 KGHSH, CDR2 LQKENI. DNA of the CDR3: TGTGCCAGCTCAACGTTCGACATGGGTGTTACCGGGGAGCTGTTTTTT. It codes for CASSTFDMGVTGELFF.

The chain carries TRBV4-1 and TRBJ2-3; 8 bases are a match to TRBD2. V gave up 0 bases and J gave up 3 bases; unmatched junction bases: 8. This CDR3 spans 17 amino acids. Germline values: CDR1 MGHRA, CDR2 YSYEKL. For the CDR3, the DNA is TGCGCCAGCAGCCAAGATCTTGATAGCGGGGAGACAGATACGCAGTATTTT. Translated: CASSQDLDSGETDTQYF.

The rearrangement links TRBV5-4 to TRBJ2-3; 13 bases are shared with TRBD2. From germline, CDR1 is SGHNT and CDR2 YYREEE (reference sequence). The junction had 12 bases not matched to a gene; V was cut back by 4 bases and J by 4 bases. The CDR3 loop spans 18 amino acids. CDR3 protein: CASSPLTSGGPVSDTQYF. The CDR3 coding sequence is TGTGCCAGCAGCCCCCTGACTAGCGGGGGGCCCGTTTCAGATACGCAGTATTTT.

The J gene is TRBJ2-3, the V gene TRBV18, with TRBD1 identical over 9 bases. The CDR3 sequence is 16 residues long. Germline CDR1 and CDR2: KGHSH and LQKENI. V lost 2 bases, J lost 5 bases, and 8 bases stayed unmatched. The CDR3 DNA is TGTGCCAGCTCACCATACTCGACAGGGGGATTAGATACGCAGTATTTT. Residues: CASSPYSTGGLDTQYF.

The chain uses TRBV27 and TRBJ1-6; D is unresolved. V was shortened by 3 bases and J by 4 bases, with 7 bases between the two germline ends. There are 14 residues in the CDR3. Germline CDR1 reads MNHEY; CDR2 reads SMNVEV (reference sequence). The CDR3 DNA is TGTGCCAGCAGTTTTACACAATATAATTCACCCCTCCACTTT. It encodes CASSFTQYNSPLHF.

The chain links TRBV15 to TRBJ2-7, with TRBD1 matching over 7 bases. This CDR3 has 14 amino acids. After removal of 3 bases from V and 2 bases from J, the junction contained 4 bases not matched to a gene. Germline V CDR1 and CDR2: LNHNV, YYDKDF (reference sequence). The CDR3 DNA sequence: TGTGCCACCAGCAGCACTGGGACAGCCTACGAGCAGTACTTC. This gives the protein CATSSTGTAYEQYF.

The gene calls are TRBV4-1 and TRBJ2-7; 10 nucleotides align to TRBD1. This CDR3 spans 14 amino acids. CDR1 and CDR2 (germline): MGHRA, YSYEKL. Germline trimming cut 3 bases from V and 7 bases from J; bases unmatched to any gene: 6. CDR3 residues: CASSQGQGSREQYF. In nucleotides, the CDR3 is TGCGCCAGCAGCCAGGGACAGGGGTCTCGGGAGCAGTACTTC.

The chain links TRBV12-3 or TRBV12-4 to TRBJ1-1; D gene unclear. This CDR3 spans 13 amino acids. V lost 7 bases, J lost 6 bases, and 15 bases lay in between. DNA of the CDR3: TGTGCCAGCACTTACGTGGGCTTGGCTGAAGCTTTCTTT. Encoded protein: CASTYVGLAEAFF.